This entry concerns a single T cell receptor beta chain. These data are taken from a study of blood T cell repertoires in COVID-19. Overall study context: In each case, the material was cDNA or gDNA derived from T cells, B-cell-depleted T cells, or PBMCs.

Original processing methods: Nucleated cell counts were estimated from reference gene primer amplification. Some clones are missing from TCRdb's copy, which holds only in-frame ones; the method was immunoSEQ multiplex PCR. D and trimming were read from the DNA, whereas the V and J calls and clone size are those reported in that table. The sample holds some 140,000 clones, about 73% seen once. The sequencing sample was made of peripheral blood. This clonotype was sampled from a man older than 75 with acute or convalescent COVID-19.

CDR3: CASSKTGDGSGELFF. The CDR3, as DNA: TGTGCCAGCAGCAAAACAGGGGACGGGTCCGGGGAGCTGTTTTTT. V is TRBV6-5 and J is TRBJ2-2; TRBD1 aligns across 7 bases. This CDR3 comprises 15 residues. Germline CDR1 and CDR2: MNHEY and SVGAGI. The junction had 10 bases not matched to a gene; V was cut back by 6 bases and J by 6 bases.